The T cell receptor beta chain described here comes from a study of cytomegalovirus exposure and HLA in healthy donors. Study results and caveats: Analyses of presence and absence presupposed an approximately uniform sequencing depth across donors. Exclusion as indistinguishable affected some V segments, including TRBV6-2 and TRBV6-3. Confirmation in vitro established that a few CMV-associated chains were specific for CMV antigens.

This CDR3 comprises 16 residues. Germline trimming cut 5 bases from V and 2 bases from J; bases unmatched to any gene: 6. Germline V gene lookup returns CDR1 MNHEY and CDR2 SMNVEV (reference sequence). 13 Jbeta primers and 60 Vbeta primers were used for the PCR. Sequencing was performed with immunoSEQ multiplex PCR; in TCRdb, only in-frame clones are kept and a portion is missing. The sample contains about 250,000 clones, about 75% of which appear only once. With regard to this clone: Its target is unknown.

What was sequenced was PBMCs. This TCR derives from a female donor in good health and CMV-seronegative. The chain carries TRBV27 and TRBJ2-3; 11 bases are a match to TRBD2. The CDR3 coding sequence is TGTGCCAGCAGTCCCGAGACTAGCGGGAACACAGATACGCAGTATTTT. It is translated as CASSPETSGNTDTQYF.